The 17 T cell receptor beta chains listed next were all sequenced from one sample in a study of OX40 agonist ivuxolimab in advanced cancers. The assay was immunoSEQ multiplex PCR, and TCRdb's table has in-frame clones only and misses some. The repertoire holds under 80,000 clones, 92% seen once, with roughly 9.7% in the top ten. Here the sequenced sample was CD4+ or CD8+ T cells sorted from blood, taken in a trial of the OX40 agonist ivuxolimab. Receptors were obtained from an adult with an advanced solid tumor such as melanoma, head and neck, liver or kidney cancer.

V and J are TRBV9 and TRBJ2-3; maybe TRBD2 (7 bases). The CDR3 spans 17 residues. Germline values: CDR1 SGDLS, CDR2 YYNGEE. The V and J ends lost 4 bases and 4 bases respectively, with 22 bases between them. CDR3 in DNA: TGTGCCAGCAGCCTGAGAGCTGTGGCGGGGGCGGCAGATACGCAGTATTTT. As protein: CASSLRAVAGAADTQYF.

CDR3 in amino acids: CASSPQRGADTQYF. In DNA form, the CDR3 reads TGTGCCAGCAGTCCTCAGCGGGGGGCAGATACGCAGTATTTT. The chain joins TRBV27 to TRBJ2-3; 9 nucleotides line up with TRBD2. Trimming cost V 5 bases and J 4 bases; bases outside gene matches: 4. In germline, CDR1 is MNHEY, CDR2 SMNVEV (reference sequence). This CDR3 has 14 residues.

On this clone itself: At one boundary the junction diverges from the germline segment, which might be a read error. The CDR3 DNA reads TGTGCTAGCAGCGACCGGGGAATTGGAGGGCTCCACACCGGGGAGCTGTTTTTT. This sequence encodes CASSDRGIGGLHTGELFF. The chain recombines TRBV7-7 with TRBJ2-2; TRBD2 is a possible D gene (6 bases). The CDR3 length is 18 residues. Germline V CDR1 and CDR2: SSHAT, FNYEAQ (reference sequence).

The V and J genes are TRBV7-8 and TRBJ2-7, with D maybe TRBD1 (6 bases). With 1 base removed from V and 0 bases from J, the gap between germline ends came to 16 bases. Germline V gives CDR1 SGHVS, CDR2 FQNEAQ. The CDR3 loop spans 17 amino acids. This chain's CDR3 is CASSLGWQGQTSYEQYF. The CDR3 coding sequence is TGTGCCAGCAGCTTAGGGTGGCAGGGGCAGACCTCCTACGAGCAGTACTTC.

V is TRBV7-6 and J is TRBJ1-2, with D unresolved. Germline CDR1 and CDR2: SGHVS and FNYEAQ. V dropped 5 bases and J dropped 5 bases, with 9 bases sitting between them. The CDR3 is made up of 12 amino acids. The CDR3 DNA is TGTGCCAGCAGCCCGGACGGGTATGGCTACACCTTC. Protein: CASSPDGYGYTF. Full variable domain (outside the CDR3, taken from reference TRBV7-6 and TRBJ1-2): GAGVSQSPRYKVTKRGQDVALRCDPISGHVSLYWYRQALGQGPEFLTYFNYEAQQDKSGLPNDRFSAERPEGSISTLTIQRTEQRDSAMYRCASSPDGYGYTFGSGTRLTVV.

This rearrangement joins TRBV9 to TRBJ1-2, with D possibly matching TRBD1 (6 bases). The germline gives CDR1 SGDLS, CDR2 YYNGEE. The CDR3 spans 14 residues. V lost 4 bases and J lost 2, with 12 bases in between. CDR3 loop: CASSHHRENYGYTF. CDR3 coding DNA: TGTGCCAGCAGCCACCACAGGGAGAACTATGGCTACACCTTC.

The CDR3 DNA reads as TGCGCCAGCAGTTCCGGACTGATTAACTATGGCTACACCTTC. This encodes CASSSGLINYGYTF. The V gene is TRBV4-3, the J gene TRBJ1-2; D is unresolved. Germline V gives CDR1 LGHNA, CDR2 YSLEER. There are 14 residues in the CDR3. V was clipped by 6 bases and J by 1 base, with 12 bases between them.

The chain recombines TRBV12-5 with TRBJ1-5; a possible D gene is TRBD1 (5 bases). The germline gives CDR1 LGHNT, CDR2 FRNRAP. The CDR3 totals 15 residues. V was shortened by 3 bases and J by 7 bases, with 16 bases between the two germline ends. The CDR3 region has the DNA TGTGCTAGTGGTTTATACGGGACGCAGGAACAGCCCCAGCATTTT. Translated, it gives CASGLYGTQEQPQHF.

The CDR3 DNA reads TGCGCCAGCAGCCAAGATCGGGCCCTGAACACTGAAGCTTTCTTT. This translates into CASSQDRALNTEAFF. V and J are TRBV4-3 and TRBJ1-1; D remains unclear. Germline V gene lookup returns CDR1 LGHNA and CDR2 YSLEER. The CDR3 loop spans 15 amino acids. Trimming removed 0 bases from V and 0 bases from J, with 8 bases in between.

The chain links TRBV27 to TRBJ1-2; D is perhaps TRBD1 (5 bases). There are 15 residues in the CDR3. V was trimmed by 0 bases and J by 5 bases, leaving 13 bases between them. The germline V gene has CDR1 MNHEY and CDR2 SMNVEV (reference sequence). The CDR3 region has the DNA TGTGCCAGCAGTTTATCGGAGGGCGGGGGGTATGGCTACACCTTC. This encodes CASSLSEGGGYGYTF.

This chain uses TRBV7-8 with TRBJ2-7, with a possible D match to TRBD1 (6 bases). V lost 1 base to trimming and J lost 3 bases, with 22 bases between them. Germline CDR1 and CDR2: SGHVS and FQNEAQ. This CDR3 comprises 18 residues. The CDR3: CASSLVFLLGDKFYEQYF. CDR3 nucleotide sequence: TGTGCCAGCAGCTTAGTCTTCCTTTTAGGGGACAAGTTCTACGAGCAGTACTTC.

The chain couples TRBV21-1 to TRBJ1-3; TRBD1 reflects the table's D call only, with no check against the DNA. TRBV21-1 is a known pseudogene. The CDR3 contains 16 residues. CDR3 loop: CASSKGQGQGRNTIYF. Written as DNA, the CDR3 is TGTGCCAGCAGCAAAGGACAGGGGCAGGGGAGAAACACCATATATTTT.

This chain connects TRBV7-6 to TRBJ2-3, with D perhaps matching TRBD2 (7 bases). Trimming shortened V by 0 bases and J by 1 base, and 11 bases separated the two germline ends. The CDR3 runs to 16 residues. Germline CDR1 and CDR2: SGHVS and FNYEAQ. The CDR3 reads CASSLAGGLGTDTQYF. The CDR3 nucleotides read TGTGCCAGCAGCTTAGCGGGGGGGCTGGGCACAGATACGCAGTATTTT.

The chain couples TRBV10-3 to TRBJ2-5; 8 bases line up with TRBD2. The V gene end was trimmed by 6 bases and the J gene end by 5 bases; junction bases not matched to a gene: 8. Germline lookup yields CDR1 ENHRY and CDR2 SYGVKD. This CDR3 comprises 14 residues. The CDR3 nucleotides read TGTGCCATCAGGGAGCCGGGGGGGGAGGAGACCCAGTACTTC. Amino acids: CAIREPGGEETQYF.

V and J are TRBV7-2 and TRBJ2-7; D is undetermined. Germline V CDR1 and CDR2: SGHTA, FQGNSA. This CDR3 comprises 15 residues. V was cut by 5 bases and J by 0 bases, with 14 bases left in between. CDR3 DNA sequence: TGTGCCAGCAGCATCGACTTGGGCTTCTCCTACGAGCAGTACTTC. This encodes CASSIDLGFSYEQYF. Complete variable domain (other parts from reference TRBV7-2 and TRBJ2-7): GAGVSQSPSNKVTEKGKDVELRCDPISGHTALYWYRQSLGQGLEFLIYFQGNSAPDKSGLPSDRFSAERTGGSVSTLTIQRTQQEDSAVYLCASSIDLGFSYEQYFGPGTRLTVT.

This clone was observed a single time. The J gene is TRBJ2-2, the V gene TRBV7-9, with D possibly matching TRBD2 (6 bases). This CDR3 spans 16 amino acids. Deletions cut 5 bases from V and 5 bases from J, with 18 bases between. The germline V gene encodes CDR1 SEHNR and CDR2 FQNEAQ (reference sequence). The CDR3 protein is CASSPLRGSPTGELFF. In DNA, the CDR3 is TGTGCCAGCAGCCCCTTGCGGGGATCCCCTACCGGGGAGCTGTTTTTT. The full variable domain, completed using reference TRBV7-9 and TRBJ2-2, is DTGVSQNPRHKITKRGQNVTFRCDPISEHNRLYWYRQTLGQGPEFLTYFQNEAQLEKSRLLSDRFSAERPKGSFSTLEIQRTEQGDSAMYLCASSPLRGSPTGELFFGEGSRLTVL.

V usage is TRBV9 and J usage is TRBJ1-1, with TRBD1 as a possible D gene (6 bases). Germline CDR1 reads SGDLS; CDR2 reads YYNGEE. The CDR3 consists of 18 residues. The V end lost 4 bases, the J end lost 0 bases, and 22 bases lay between the germline ends. The DNA of the CDR3 is TGTGCCAGCAGCCCACTCGGGGGGCGCCGGGGGATGAACACTGAAGCTTTCTTT. Its translation: CASSPLGGRRGMNTEAFF. Variable domain in full (rest from reference TRBV9 and TRBJ1-1): DSGVTQTPKHLITATGQRVTLRCSPRSGDLSVYWYQQSLDQGLQFLIQYYNGEERAKGNILERFSAQQFPDLHSELNLSSLELGDSALYFCASSPLGGRRGMNTEAFFGQGTRLTVV.